The 2 T cell receptor beta chains reported below all come from one sample, sequenced in a study of blood T cell repertoires in COVID-19 (dated by TCRdb to the early 2020s). Receptor libraries were prepared by the immunoSEQ multiplex PCR assay. Not all clones reach the TCRdb copy of this immuneACCESS table, which keeps in-frame sequences only. Checked studies attribute under half of the gap to unresolved V genes and leave the rest unexplained. The sample table records tens of thousands of clones; approximately 84% of these occur just once. The biggest ten clones account for 3.5% of the sample. The sequenced material came from peripheral blood. The source is a man in his sixties with acute or convalescent COVID-19.

The chain has TRBV27 and TRBJ1-2, with 7 bases identical to TRBD1. Trimming cost V 6 bases and J 8 bases; bases outside gene matches: 6. Germline loops: CDR1 MNHEY, CDR2 SMNVEV (reference sequence). The CDR3 is 12 amino acids. The CDR3 DNA reads TGTGCCAGCAGCCCGACAGGGCAGGGCTACACCTTC. Translation: CASSPTGQGYTF.

This clone came up a few times. Here the CDR3 reads CASSPSTGLTSPLHF. DNA for the CDR3: TGTGCCAGCAGCCCCTCGACAGGACTCACATCACCCCTCCACTTT. This chain uses TRBV6-5 with TRBJ1-6, with D possibly being TRBD1 (6 bases). The CDR3 spans 15 residues. The germline V gene has CDR1 MNHEY and CDR2 SVGAGI. Trimming removed 6 bases from V and 10 bases from J, with 19 bases in between.